This TCR beta chain stems from a study of T-cell reconstitution after alpha-beta-depleted transplantation in children. As for this clonotype: Its target is unknown.

The TCRbeta library was prepared with unique molecular identifiers. TCRdb independently ran MiXCR on the PCR reads; one entry per CDR3 protein. The data contain a few hundred thousand distinct CDR3 sequences, over 25% of them singletons. The CDR3 has 15 amino acids. Trimming took 9 bases from V and 2 from J, leaving 19 bases between them. Germline CDR1 reads SGHRS; CDR2 reads YFSETQ. Points from the study as a whole: From newly produced T cells came most of the T-cell counts and diversity one year after transplant. Several hundred expanded graft clones reportedly supplied alpha-beta T cells about two months after transplant. In some patients, recipient T cells and intrathymic progenitors surviving conditioning explained high day-60 diversity.

Sequencing was performed on PBMCs, taken before TCRalphabeta/CD19-depleted stem cell transplant. The chain recombines TRBV5-1 with TRBJ2-3, with a possible D match to TRBD2 (6 bases). The receptor comes from a boy less than two years old with Wiskott-Aldrich syndrome, due to receive a stem cell transplant. The CDR3 reads CANSRSGLVTDTQYF. CDR3 nucleotide sequence: TGCGCCAACTCCCGAAGCGGGCTTGTCACAGATACGCAGTATTTT.